These T cell receptor beta chains were read from a single sample in a study of cytomegalovirus exposure and HLA in healthy donors. Profiling relied on immunoSEQ multiplex PCR, and the TCRdb table lists in-frame clones only, not all of them. The sample has roughly 160,000 clones, around 77% seen once. The specimen was PBMCs. The origin of the receptors is a woman in her 30s in good health and CMV-seronegative. Each CDR3 is given with its conserved first and last residue. A D gene is named only where the DNA matches it firmly. Clone sizes are given selectively: once, few, many, or a class where the clone is expanded.

V: TRBV9; size: .; J: TRBJ2-3; D: TRBD2; CDR3: CASSVAVGLAGVTDTQYF; DNA: TGTGCCAGCAGCGTAGCAGTGGGACTAGCGGGAGTCACAGATACGCAGTATTTT
V: TRBV7-8; size: .; J: TRBJ2-5; D: TRBD2; CDR3: CASSLAGTSGETQYF; DNA: TGTGCCAGCAGCTTGGCCGGGACTAGCGGTGAGACCCAGTACTTC
V: TRBV28; size: .; J: TRBJ1-5; D: TRBD1; CDR3: CASSPAGTGGNNQPQHF; DNA: TGTGCCAGCAGTCCGGCCGGGACAGGGGGAAACAATCAGCCCCAGCATTTT
V: TRBV14; size: .; J: TRBJ2-3; D: TRBD1; CDR3: CASSPPGTGGTDTQYF; DNA: TGTGCCAGCAGCCCGCCTGGGACAGGGGGCACAGATACGCAGTATTTT
V: TRBV11-1; size: .; J: TRBJ2-1; D: TRBD2; CDR3: CASSPSRVSGREANEQFF; DNA: TGTGCCAGCAGCCCCAGCAGAGTTAGCGGGAGGGAGGCCAATGAGCAGTTCTTC
V: TRBV15; size: few; J: TRBJ2-3; D: TRBD2; CDR3: CATSTPGTSGTDTQYF; DNA: TGTGCCACCAGCACCCCCGGGACTAGCGGCACAGATACGCAGTATTTT
V: TRBV29-1; size: .; J: TRBJ1-4; D: TRBD1; CDR3: CSVGDRGEKLFF; DNA: TGCAGCGTTGGAGACAGGGGGGAAAAACTGTTTTTT
V: TRBV6-6; size: few; J: TRBJ2-3; D: .; CDR3: CASRSDTDTQYF; DNA: TGTGCCAGCAGGAGCGACACAGATACGCAGTATTTT
V: TRBV11-3; size: .; J: TRBJ1-1; D: .; CDR3: CASSLDRGGEAFF; DNA: TGTGCCAGCAGCTTAGATCGTGGCGGAGAGGCTTTCTTT
V: TRBV27; size: .; J: TRBJ2-5; D: TRBD1; CDR3: CASSLRTGLQETQYF; DNA: TGTGCCAGCAGTCTAAGGACAGGCCTCCAAGAGACCCAGTACTTC
V: TRBV5-1; size: .; J: TRBJ2-1; D: TRBD2; CDR3: CASSLRLAGVVLDEQFF; DNA: TGCGCCAGCAGCTTAAGACTAGCGGGAGTGGTTTTAGATGAGCAGTTCTTC
V: TRBV28; size: .; J: TRBJ2-7; D: .; CDR3: CASSLSGSNYEQYF; DNA: TGTGCCAGCAGTTTATCGGGATCCAACTACGAGCAGTACTTC
V: TRBV18; size: few; J: TRBJ1-2; D: .; CDR3: CASSPPGRGSYGYTF; DNA: TGTGCCAGCTCACCACCAGGCAGGGGTTCCTATGGCTACACCTTC
V: TRBV19; size: .; J: TRBJ1-1; D: .; CDR3: CASSITGSAGRTEAFF; DNA: TGTGCCAGTAGTATAACTGGGTCGGCAGGGAGGACTGAAGCTTTCTTT
V: TRBV5-4; size: .; J: TRBJ2-2; D: TRBD2; CDR3: CASSGTSFNGELFF; DNA: TGTGCCAGCAGTGGGACTAGCTTCAACGGGGAGCTGTTTTTT
V: TRBV7-9; size: .; J: TRBJ2-2; D: .; CDR3: CASSLNVPITGELFF; DNA: TGTGCCAGCAGCTTAAATGTGCCTATCACCGGGGAGCTGTTTTTT
V: TRBV14; size: .; J: TRBJ2-2; D: TRBD1; CDR3: CASSLQGAITGELFF; DNA: TGTGCCAGCAGCCTGCAGGGGGCTATCACCGGGGAGCTGTTTTTT
V: TRBV7-8; size: few; J: TRBJ2-3; D: .; CDR3: CASSLDGLAADTQYF; DNA: TGTGCCAGCAGCTTAGATGGGCTAGCCGCAGATACGCAGTATTTT
V: TRBV5-1; size: .; J: TRBJ1-4; D: TRBD1; CDR3: CASSPGTENEKLFF; DNA: TGCGCCAGCTCTCCCGGGACAGAGAATGAAAAACTGTTTTTT
V: TRBV5-1; size: .; J: TRBJ1-5; D: .; CDR3: CASSPQGGDQPQHF; DNA: TGCGCCAGCAGCCCTCAGGGAGGGGATCAGCCCCAGCATTTT
V: TRBV30; size: .; J: TRBJ2-7; D: .; CDR3: CAWGGGGDEGVHEQYF; DNA: TGTGCCTGGGGCGGAGGGGGCGATGAGGGAGTCCACGAGCAGTACTTC
V: TRBV10-2; size: .; J: TRBJ2-5; D: .; CDR3: CASSGGAYQETQYF; DNA: TGCGCCAGCAGTGGGGGAGCTTATCAAGAGACCCAGTACTTC
V: TRBV5-1; size: .; J: TRBJ2-3; D: .; CDR3: CASSRESNTQYF; DNA: TGCGCCAGCAGCCGAGAAAGCAATACGCAGTATTTT
V: TRBV5-5; size: .; J: TRBJ2-7; D: TRBD1; CDR3: CASSSRPGQGFYEQYF; DNA: TGTGCCAGCAGCTCAAGACCGGGACAGGGGTTCTACGAGCAGTACTTC
V: TRBV21-1; size: .; J: TRBJ2-4; D: .; CDR3: CASSMIGRIAKNIQYF; DNA: TGTGCCAGCAGCATGATCGGCAGGATAGCCAAAAACATTCAGTACTTC
V: TRBV5-6; size: .; J: TRBJ2-5; D: .; CDR3: CASSLAAGVLGGYQETQYF; DNA: TGTGCCAGCAGCTTGGCAGCAGGGGTGTTGGGGGGGTACCAAGAGACCCAGTACTTC
V: TRBV7-9; size: .; J: TRBJ1-4; D: .; CDR3: CASSSWGDEKLFF; DNA: TGTGCCAGCAGCTCCTGGGGCGATGAAAAACTGTTTTTT
V: TRBV18; size: .; J: TRBJ2-5; D: TRBD2; CDR3: CASSPPTSGGAKETQYF; DNA: TGTGCCAGCTCACCACCTACTAGCGGGGGGGCCAAAGAGACCCAGTACTTC
V: TRBV6-5; size: .; J: TRBJ2-7; D: TRBD1; CDR3: CASSRDRMSYEQYF; DNA: TGTGCCAGCAGCCGGGACAGGATGAGCTACGAGCAGTACTTC
V: TRBV29-1; size: .; J: TRBJ1-2; D: TRBD1; CDR3: CSVLLYRGQEKSYGYPF; DNA: TGCAGCGTACTCCTGTACAGGGGGCAGGAAAAAAGTTATGGCTACCCCTTC
V: TRBV2; size: few; J: TRBJ1-2; D: TRBD1; CDR3: CASRSSQTWTGVRNYGYTF; DNA: TGTGCCAGCAGATCGAGCCAAACCTGGACAGGGGTGAGGAACTATGGCTACACCTTC
V: TRBV6-1; size: .; J: TRBJ1-1; D: .; CDR3: CASSEGVGPANTEAFF; DNA: TGTGCCAGCAGTGAAGGGGTGGGGCCAGCGAACACTGAAGCTTTCTTT
V: TRBV7-8; size: .; J: TRBJ1-2; D: TRBD1; CDR3: CASQGGLDYGYTF; DNA: TGTGCCAGCCAGGGGGGCTTGGACTATGGCTACACCTTC
V: TRBV7-6; size: .; J: TRBJ1-2; D: .; CDR3: CASSLAPGTGLRGYTF; DNA: TGTGCCAGCAGCTTAGCGCCAGGTACAGGGCTTCGTGGCTACACCTTC
V: TRBV7-2; size: .; J: TRBJ1-1; D: .; CDR3: CASSLGAGVGTEAFF; DNA: TGTGCCAGCAGCTTAGGCGCAGGGGTTGGCACTGAAGCTTTCTTT
V: TRBV4-1; size: .; J: TRBJ2-5; D: TRBD2; CDR3: CASSQGHRRGGGGETQYF; DNA: TGCGCCAGCAGCCAAGGACATCGGCGGGGGGGCGGGGGAGAGACCCAGTACTTC
V: TRBV30; size: .; J: TRBJ1-1; D: .; CDR3: CAWSVDQAAEAFF; DNA: TGTGCCTGGAGTGTAGATCAGGCCGCTGAAGCTTTCTTT
V: TRBV4-3; size: .; J: TRBJ2-2; D: .; CDR3: CASSQYTGSLTGELFF; DNA: TGCGCCAGCAGCCAGTACACGGGGTCCCTTACCGGGGAGCTGTTTTTT
V: TRBV29-1; size: few; J: TRBJ2-5; D: TRBD2; CDR3: CSVKRDLETQYF; DNA: TGCAGCGTTAAGCGGGATCTAGAGACCCAGTACTTC
V: TRBV9; size: few; J: TRBJ1-3; D: TRBD1; CDR3: CASSQGGSGNTIYF; DNA: TGTGCCAGCAGCCAGGGGGGCTCTGGAAACACCATATATTTT
V: TRBV11-3; size: .; J: TRBJ2-1; D: TRBD1; CDR3: CASSRNRGNEQFF; DNA: TGTGCCAGCAGCCGCAACAGGGGCAATGAGCAGTTCTTC
V: TRBV27; size: .; J: TRBJ1-2; D: .; CDR3: CASSFAGRGRNGYTF; DNA: TGTGCCAGCAGTTTCGCAGGGCGTGGGAGGAATGGCTACACCTTC
V: TRBV5-4; size: .; J: TRBJ2-3; D: .; CDR3: CASSLLPGDRADTQYF; DNA: TGTGCCAGCAGCTTGCTTCCCGGGGATAGGGCAGATACGCAGTATTTT
V: TRBV18; size: few; J: TRBJ2-3; D: TRBD2; CDR3: CASSPRGGDGSTDTQYF; DNA: TGTGCCAGCTCACCCCGGGGGGGGGACGGCAGCACAGATACGCAGTATTTT
V: TRBV6-1; size: .; J: TRBJ2-1; D: .; CDR3: CASCRRDSTINEQFF; DNA: TGTGCCAGCTGTCGGCGGGACAGTACAATCAATGAGCAGTTCTTC
V: TRBV23-1; size: .; J: TRBJ1-4; D: TRBD1; CDR3: CASSQWTSRDRVNEKLFF; DNA: TGCGCCAGCAGTCAATGGACCTCCCGGGACAGGGTAAATGAAAAACTGTTTTTT
V: TRBV19; size: .; J: TRBJ2-5; D: TRBD2; CDR3: CASSVGLAGSETQYF; DNA: TGTGCCAGTAGTGTGGGACTAGCGGGGTCAGAGACCCAGTACTTC
V: TRBV5-1; size: .; J: TRBJ2-3; D: .; CDR3: CASSILDGDTQYF; DNA: TGCGCCAGCAGCATCCTAGACGGCGATACGCAGTATTTT
V: TRBV7-6; size: .; J: TRBJ2-5; D: .; CDR3: CASSSSFSVQETQYF; DNA: TGTGCCAGCAGCTCCTCGTTCTCCGTCCAAGAGACCCAGTACTTC
V: TRBV28; size: .; J: TRBJ1-3; D: TRBD1; CDR3: CASSVAGTARSGNTIYF; DNA: TGTGCCAGCAGTGTCGCCGGGACAGCACGCTCTGGAAACACCATATATTTT
V: TRBV14; size: .; J: TRBJ2-7; D: .; CDR3: CASSHDHRISYEQYF; DNA: TGTGCCAGCAGCCATGACCACAGGATCTCCTACGAGCAGTACTTC
V: TRBV19; size: .; J: TRBJ1-4; D: TRBD1; CDR3: CASTTPRGRDEKLFF; DNA: TGTGCCAGTACTACGCCCAGGGGGCGCGATGAAAAACTGTTTTTT
V: TRBV9; size: .; J: TRBJ1-1; D: .; CDR3: CASSVGSTPEAFF; DNA: TGTGCCAGCAGCGTAGGGTCGACTCCTGAAGCTTTCTTT
V: TRBV6-4; size: .; J: TRBJ2-1; D: .; CDR3: CASSVSVNNEQFF; DNA: TGTGCCAGCAGTGTTTCGGTAAACAATGAGCAGTTCTTC
V: TRBV27; size: .; J: TRBJ2-1; D: .; CDR3: CASSPASISYNEQFF; DNA: TGTGCCAGCAGTCCAGCTAGCATCTCCTACAATGAGCAGTTCTTC
V: TRBV9; size: .; J: TRBJ2-6; D: TRBD1; CDR3: CASSVSHQGVGANVLTF; DNA: TGTGCCAGCAGCGTATCTCACCAGGGGGTGGGGGCCAACGTCCTGACTTTC
V: TRBV6-1; size: few; J: TRBJ1-1; D: TRBD1; CDR3: CASGRGVRTEAFF; DNA: TGTGCCAGTGGCAGGGGGGTTCGGACTGAAGCTTTCTTT
V: TRBV7-2; size: .; J: TRBJ2-6; D: .; CDR3: CASSPGTPSGANVLTF; DNA: TGTGCCAGCAGCCCTGGGACACCCTCTGGGGCCAACGTCCTGACTTTC
V: TRBV5-4; size: once; J: TRBJ2-3; D: .; CDR3: CASSSGRTGTDTQYF; DNA: TGTGCCAGCAGTTCGGGGAGGACCGGCACAGATACGCAGTATTTT
V: TRBV5-4; size: .; J: TRBJ2-7; D: TRBD1; CDR3: CASSRETGTARYEQYF; DNA: TGTGCCAGCAGCAGGGAAACCGGGACAGCTCGCTACGAGCAGTACTTC